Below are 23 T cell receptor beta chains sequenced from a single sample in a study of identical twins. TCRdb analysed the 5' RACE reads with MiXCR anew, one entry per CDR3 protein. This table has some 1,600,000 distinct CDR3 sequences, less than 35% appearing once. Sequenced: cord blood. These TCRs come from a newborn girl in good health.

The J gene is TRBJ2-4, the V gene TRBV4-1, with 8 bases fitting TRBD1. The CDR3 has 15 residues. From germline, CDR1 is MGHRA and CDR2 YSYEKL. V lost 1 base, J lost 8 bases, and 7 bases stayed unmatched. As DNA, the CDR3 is TGCGCCAGCAGCCAAGCCGTCAGGGGGCGGGACATTCAGTACTTC. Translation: CASSQAVRGRDIQYF.

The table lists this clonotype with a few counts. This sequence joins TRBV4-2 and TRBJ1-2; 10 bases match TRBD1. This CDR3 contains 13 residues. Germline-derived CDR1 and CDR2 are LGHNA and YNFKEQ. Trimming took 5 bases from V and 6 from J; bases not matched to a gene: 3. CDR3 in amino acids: CASSNGQGDGYTF. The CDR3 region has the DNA TGTGCCAGCAGCAACGGACAGGGGGATGGCTACACCTTC.

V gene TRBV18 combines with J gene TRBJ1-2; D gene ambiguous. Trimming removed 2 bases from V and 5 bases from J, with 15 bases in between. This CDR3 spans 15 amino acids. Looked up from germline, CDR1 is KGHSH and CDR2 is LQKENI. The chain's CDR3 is CASSPDSGERYGYTF. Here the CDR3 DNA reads TGTGCCAGCTCACCAGACTCGGGCGAAAGATATGGCTACACCTTC.

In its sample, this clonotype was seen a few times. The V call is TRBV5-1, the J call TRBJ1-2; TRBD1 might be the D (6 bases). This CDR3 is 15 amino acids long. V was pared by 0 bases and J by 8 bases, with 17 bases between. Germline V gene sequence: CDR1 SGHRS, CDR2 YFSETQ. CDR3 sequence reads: CASSLGGLNTFGYTF. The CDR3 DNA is TGCGCCAGCAGCTTGGGGGGGCTCAACACTTTCGGCTACACCTTC.

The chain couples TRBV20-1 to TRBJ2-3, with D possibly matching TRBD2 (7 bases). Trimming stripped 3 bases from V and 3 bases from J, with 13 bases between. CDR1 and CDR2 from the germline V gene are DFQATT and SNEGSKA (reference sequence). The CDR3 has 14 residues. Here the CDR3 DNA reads TGCAGTGCTAGTGGGGGGGGCGCGACAGATACGCAGTATTTT. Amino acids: CSASGGGATDTQYF.

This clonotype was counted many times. CDR3 region: CASSLARTYEQYF. CDR3 nucleotides: TGTGCCAGCAGTTTGGCGCGGACCTACGAGCAGTACTTC. The rearrangement joins TRBV27 to TRBJ2-7; D is uncertain. This CDR3 contains 13 residues. CDR1 and CDR2 from the germline V gene are MNHEY and SMNVEV (reference sequence). V was trimmed by 3 bases and J by 2 bases, leaving 8 bases between them.

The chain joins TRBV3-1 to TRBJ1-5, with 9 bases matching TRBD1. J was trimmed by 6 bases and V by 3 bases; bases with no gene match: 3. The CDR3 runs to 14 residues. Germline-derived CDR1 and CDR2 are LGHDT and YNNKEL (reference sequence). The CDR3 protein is CASSQWTGAQPQHF. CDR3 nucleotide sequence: TGTGCCAGCAGCCAGTGGACAGGGGCTCAGCCCCAGCATTTT.

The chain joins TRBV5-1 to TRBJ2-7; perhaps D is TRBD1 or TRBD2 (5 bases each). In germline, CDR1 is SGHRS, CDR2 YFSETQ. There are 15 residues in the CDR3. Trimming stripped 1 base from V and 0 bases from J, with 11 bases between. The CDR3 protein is CASSLLNGASYEQYF. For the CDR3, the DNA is TGCGCCAGCAGCTTGCTTAACGGGGCCTCCTACGAGCAGTACTTC. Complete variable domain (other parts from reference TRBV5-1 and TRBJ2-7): KAGVTQTPRYLIKTRGQQVTLSCSPISGHRSVSWYQQTPGQGLQFLFEYFSETQRNKGNFPGRFSGRQFSNSRSEMNVSTLELGDSALYLCASSLLNGASYEQYFGPGTRLTVT.

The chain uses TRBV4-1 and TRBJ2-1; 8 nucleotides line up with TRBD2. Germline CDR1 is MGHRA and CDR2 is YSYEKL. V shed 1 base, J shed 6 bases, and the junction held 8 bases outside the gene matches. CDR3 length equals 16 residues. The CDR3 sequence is CASSQGVGGAGNEQFF. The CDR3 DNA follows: TGCGCCAGCAGCCAAGGTGTCGGGGGGGCCGGCAATGAGCAGTTCTTC.

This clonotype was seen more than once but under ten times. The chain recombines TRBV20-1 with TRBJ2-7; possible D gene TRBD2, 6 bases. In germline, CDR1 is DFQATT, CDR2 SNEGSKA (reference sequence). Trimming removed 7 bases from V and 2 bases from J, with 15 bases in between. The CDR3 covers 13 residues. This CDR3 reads CSGKPGLPYEQYF. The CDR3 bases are TGCAGTGGGAAACCGGGACTCCCCTACGAGCAGTACTTC.

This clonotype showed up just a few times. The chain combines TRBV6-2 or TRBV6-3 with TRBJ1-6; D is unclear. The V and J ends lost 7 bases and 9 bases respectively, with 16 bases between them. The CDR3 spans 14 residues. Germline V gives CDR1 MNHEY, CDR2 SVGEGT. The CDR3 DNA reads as TGTGCCAGCAAGGAGCCCCCCGATGTTTCACCCCTCCACTTT. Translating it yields CASKEPPDVSPLHF.

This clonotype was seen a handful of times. CDR3 loop: CASSYDGGETQYF. CDR3 bases: TGTGCCAGCAGTTATGACGGTGGTGAGACCCAGTACTTC. The rearrangement uses TRBV9 and TRBJ2-5, with D unresolved. This CDR3 spans 13 amino acids. V was clipped by 5 bases and J by 5 bases, with 13 bases between them. From germline, CDR1 is SGDLS and CDR2 YYNGEE.

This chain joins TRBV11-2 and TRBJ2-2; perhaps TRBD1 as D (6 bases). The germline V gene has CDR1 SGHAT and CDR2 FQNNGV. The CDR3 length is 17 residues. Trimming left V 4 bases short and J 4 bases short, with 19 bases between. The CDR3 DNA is TGTGCCAGCAGCTACAGGGTGGGGCTAATAGGCACCGGGGAGCTGTTTTTT. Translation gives CASSYRVGLIGTGELFF.

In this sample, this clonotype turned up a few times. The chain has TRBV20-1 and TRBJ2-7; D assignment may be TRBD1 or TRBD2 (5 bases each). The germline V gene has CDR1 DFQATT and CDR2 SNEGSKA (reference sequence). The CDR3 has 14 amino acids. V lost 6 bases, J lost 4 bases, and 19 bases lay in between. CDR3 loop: CSALGPGTAYEQYF. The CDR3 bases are TGCAGTGCCTTAGGGCCCGGGACGGCTTACGAGCAGTACTTC.

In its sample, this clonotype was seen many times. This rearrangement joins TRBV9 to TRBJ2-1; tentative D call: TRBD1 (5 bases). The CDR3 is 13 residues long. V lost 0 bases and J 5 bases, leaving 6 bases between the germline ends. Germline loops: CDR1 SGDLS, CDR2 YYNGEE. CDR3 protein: CASSVGTNNEQFF. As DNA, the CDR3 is TGTGCCAGCAGCGTAGGGACAAACAATGAGCAGTTCTTC.

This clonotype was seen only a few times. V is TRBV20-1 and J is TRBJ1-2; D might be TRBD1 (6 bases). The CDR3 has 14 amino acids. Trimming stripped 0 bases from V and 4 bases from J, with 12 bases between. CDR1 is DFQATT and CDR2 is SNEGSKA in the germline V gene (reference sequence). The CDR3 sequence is CSARDDRFPYGYTF. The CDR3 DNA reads TGCAGTGCTAGAGATGACAGGTTCCCCTATGGCTACACCTTC.

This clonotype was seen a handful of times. CDR3 region: CAISESTGLMDRSPLHF. The CDR3 DNA follows: TGTGCCATCAGTGAGTCGACGGGTCTAATGGATCGTTCACCCCTCCACTTT. This sequence joins TRBV10-3 and TRBJ1-6; D ambiguous. The ends were cut back, 0 bases at V and 9 bases at J, with 18 bases in the middle. This CDR3 has 17 amino acids. The germline V gene encodes CDR1 ENHRY and CDR2 SYGVKD.

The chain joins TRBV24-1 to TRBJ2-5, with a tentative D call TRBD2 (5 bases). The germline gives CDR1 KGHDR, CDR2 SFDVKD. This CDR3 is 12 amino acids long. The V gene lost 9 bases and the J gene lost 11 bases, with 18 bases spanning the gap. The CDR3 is CATGLKGREQYF. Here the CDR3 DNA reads TGTGCCACCGGTTTAAAGGGAAGGGAGCAGTACTTC.

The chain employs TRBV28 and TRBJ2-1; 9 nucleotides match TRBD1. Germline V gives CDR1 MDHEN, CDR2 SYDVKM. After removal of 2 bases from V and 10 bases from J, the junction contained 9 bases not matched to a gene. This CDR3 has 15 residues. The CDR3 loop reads CASSLGDRVSGEQFF. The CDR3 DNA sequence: TGTGCCAGCAGTTTAGGGGACAGGGTATCGGGGGAGCAGTTCTTC.

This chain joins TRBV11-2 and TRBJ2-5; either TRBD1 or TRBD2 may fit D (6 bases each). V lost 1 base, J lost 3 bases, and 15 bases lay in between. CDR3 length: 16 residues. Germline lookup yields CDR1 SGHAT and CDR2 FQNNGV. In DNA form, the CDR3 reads TGTGCCAGCAGCTTAGTAACAGGGAGGAGGGAAGAGACCCAGTACTTC. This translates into CASSLVTGRREETQYF.

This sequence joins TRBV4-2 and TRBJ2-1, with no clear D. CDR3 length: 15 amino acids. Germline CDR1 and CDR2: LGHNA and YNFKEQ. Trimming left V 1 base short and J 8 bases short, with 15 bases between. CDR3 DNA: TGTGCCAGCAGCCAAGTGGGTCCCCGTCAGTATGAGCAGTTCTTC. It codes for CASSQVGPRQYEQFF.

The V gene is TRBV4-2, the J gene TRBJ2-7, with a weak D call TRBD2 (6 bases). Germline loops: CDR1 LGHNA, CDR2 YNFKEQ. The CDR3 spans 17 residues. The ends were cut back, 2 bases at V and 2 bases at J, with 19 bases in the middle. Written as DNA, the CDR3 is TGTGCCAGCAGCCAACCCCAGACTAGTCCCTTCGCCTACGAGCAGTACTTC. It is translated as CASSQPQTSPFAYEQYF.

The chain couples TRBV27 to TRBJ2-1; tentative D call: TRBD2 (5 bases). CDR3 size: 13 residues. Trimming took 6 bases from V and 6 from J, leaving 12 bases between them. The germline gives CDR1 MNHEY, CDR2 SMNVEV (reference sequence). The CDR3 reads CASSLHRGNEQFF. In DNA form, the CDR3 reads TGTGCCAGCAGCCTTCATCGGGGCAATGAGCAGTTCTTC.